This TCR beta chain derives from a study of T cell responses to AZD1222 COVID-19 vaccine. This clone was observed a few times. As yet, its antigen is unknown. The data were produced by immunoSEQ multiplex PCR, yet TCRdb's version contains in-frame clones alone and is incomplete. Altogether over 100,000 clones are present, about 82% being singletons, with the ten largest covering 7.9%. Study-wide points: There were mostly white British donors and more females than males, and clonal diversity was possibly underestimated. Regions 160-218 and 743-854 dominated among vaccine-associated CD4 TCRs spanning spike. Increases in Spike-specific TCR breadth and depth were seen after two AZD1222 doses. Among those given AZD1222, only five or six were seropositive at baseline.

This TCR was sampled from an adult who received the MenACWY meningococcal vaccine as a control. The material was peripheral blood, obtained 28 days after the second dose of the MenACWY control vaccine.

The CDR3 DNA reads as TGTGCCAGCGACCAGGGACAGGGGGATGGCTACACCTTC. The encoded protein is CASDQGQGDGYTF. The chain is built from TRBV2 and TRBJ1-2; 11 bases fit TRBD1. V lost 8 bases to trimming and J lost 6 bases; unmatched junction nucleotides: 5. Germline V lookup: CDR1 SNHLY, CDR2 FYNNEI. The CDR3 has 13 amino acids. Supplemented by reference TRBV2 and TRBJ1-2, the full variable domain reads EPEVTQTPSHQVTQMGQEVILRCVPISNHLYFYWYRQILGQKVEFLVSFYNNEISEKSEIFDDQFSVERPDGSNFTLKIRSTKLEDSAMYFCASDQGQGDGYTFGSGTRLTVV.